This T cell receptor (beta chain) was sequenced in a study of human T cells and chemical hapten exposure. At the level of the study: Upper back patch tests used 0.01% DPC, scored after 6 days.

The sample's time point: patch test 2, 6 weeks after DPC sensitization. Treatment in this sample: therapeutic diphenylcyclopropenone sensitization with weekly scalp DPC. TCRdb recomputed calls from the RACE reads with MiXCR, one row per CDR3 protein. The sample holds about 85,000 distinct CDR3 sequences, roughly 11% seen once. This CDR3 is built from 15 residues. Germline CDR1 and CDR2: KGHSH and LQKENI. With 5 bases removed from V and 5 bases from J, the gap between germline ends came to 18 bases. This clonotype originated in a man between 18 and 29 years old with alopecia areata. Some clones in this sample may be carry-over from other donors' samples. The rearrangement links TRBV18 to TRBJ1-1; no clear D. The sequenced sample was whole blood, obtained in connection with sensitization to the hapten diphenylcyclopropenone (DPC). CDR3 bases: TGTGCCAGCTCAGAAAACTCCCTAGGGTCAACTGAAGCTTTCTTT. This translates into CASSENSLGSTEAFF.